This is a list of T cell receptor beta chains from one sample in a study of Tregs in tolerant kidney transplant recipients. Produced via immunoSEQ multiplex PCR; TCRdb's table is partial and in-frame only. Here the sample spans tens of thousands of clones, about four fifths being singletons. Sequencing was carried out using CD4+ T cells from blood. The source of these receptors is a human donor in good health. Each CDR3 is given with its conserved first and last residue. D genes are given only for firm matches. The size entry is marked missing in some rows and otherwise reads once, few, many or a size class.

d_gene,len,v_gene,abundance,j_gene,CDR3nt,CDR3aa
TRBD2,16,TRBV2,-,TRBJ2-3,TGTGCCAGCAGGGTCGGAATAGCGGGGGGGCCAGATACGCAGTATTTT,CASRVGIAGGPDTQYF
-,16,TRBV9,few,TRBJ1-5,TGTGCCAGCAGAGACCACCTACAGGCAGAGAGTCAGCCCCAGCATTTT,CASRDHLQAESQPQHF
-,18,TRBV5-4,-,TRBJ1-1,TGTGCCAGCAGCTTGGCCAAAGGGTCGGGGTTTTTTGACACTGAAGCTTTCTTT,CASSLAKGSGFFDTEAFF
-,15,TRBV19,-,TRBJ1-3,TGTGCCAGTAGTATAATCGCTCGGCGGGGGGACACCATATATTTT,CASSIIARRGDTIYF
-,13,TRBV4-1,-,TRBJ2-1,TGCGCCAGCCGGCGGGGTTCCGACAATGAGCAGTTCTTC,CASRRGSDNEQFF
TRBD1,16,TRBV11-3,-,TRBJ1-1,TGTGCCAGCAACAAGAGGGGGCAAGCCTCGAACACTGAAGCTTTCTTT,CASNKRGQASNTEAFF
TRBD1,14,TRBV19,-,TRBJ1-2,TGTGCCAGTAGGCTCGACAGGGTGGACTATGGCTACACCTTC,CASRLDRVDYGYTF
-,12,TRBV28,-,TRBJ1-2,TGTGCCAGCAGTTTAAGGTCAAGGGGCTACACCTTC,CASSLRSRGYTF
-,15,TRBV7-9,-,TRBJ1-1,TGTGCCAGCAGCTCAGTCTACGGCGGAAACACTGAAGCTTTCTTT,CASSSVYGGNTEAFF
-,13,TRBV7-9,few,TRBJ2-3,TGTGCCAGCAGCTCCCAAATCACAGATACGCAGTATTTT,CASSSQITDTQYF
-,17,TRBV21-1,-,TRBJ2-7,TGTGCCAGCAGCAAAAGGGAGACCCGGGACAGGGTGCACGAGCAGTACTTC,CASSKRETRDRVHEQYF
-,15,TRBV9,-,TRBJ2-1,TGTGCCAGCAGCGTAGGTCAGGGCCGCTACAATGAGCAGTTCTTC,CASSVGQGRYNEQFF
-,13,TRBV6-5,-,TRBJ2-7,TGTGCCAGCAGTTACTCGATATCCTACGAGCAGTACTTC,CASSYSISYEQYF
-,13,TRBV11-2,-,TRBJ1-6,TGTGCCAGCAGCTTAGATCCTAATTCACCCCTCCACTTT,CASSLDPNSPLHF
TRBD2,15,TRBV7-2,-,TRBJ2-2,TGTGCCAGCAGCTTGCGGGGGGGCCCGACCGGGGAGCTGTTTTTT,CASSLRGGPTGELFF
TRBD2,12,TRBV10-3,-,TRBJ2-7,TGTGCCATTAGCGGGAGCTCCTACGAGCAGTACTTC,CAISGSSYEQYF
TRBD2,15,TRBV4-3,-,TRBJ2-1,TGCGCCAGCAGCCCTGCAGCGGGAGGGCCGGATGAGCAGTTCTTC,CASSPAAGGPDEQFF
-,13,TRBV5-6,-,TRBJ1-4,TGTGCCAGCAGCTTGGACTATAATGAAAAACTGTTTTTT,CASSLDYNEKLFF
TRBD2,14,TRBV30,-,TRBJ2-5,TGTGCCTGGAGCCTAGCGGGGGGGCGGGAGACCCAGTACTTC,CAWSLAGGRETQYF
-,11,TRBV2,-,TRBJ2-5,TGTGCCAGCGCAAAAAAAGAGACCCAGTACTTC,CASAKKETQYF
-,13,TRBV6-5,-,TRBJ1-1,TGTGCCAGCAGTCCCCCCGGCAGGGAGGGGGCTTTCTTT,CASSPPGREGAFF
-,15,TRBV5-1,-,TRBJ1-2,TGCGCCAGCAGCTTAGGGACGCCCCGGGCCTATGGCTACACCTTC,CASSLGTPRAYGYTF
-,15,TRBV5-1,-,TRBJ1-1,TGCGCCAGCAGCTTGGAGGAACGACGGAACACTGAAGCTTTCTTT,CASSLEERRNTEAFF
TRBD1,15,TRBV2,-,TRBJ2-1,TGTGCCAGCAGGGGAGACAGGGCGGGTCGTAATGAGCAGTTCTTC,CASRGDRAGRNEQFF
-,13,TRBV9,-,TRBJ1-5,TGTGCCAGCAGCGTATGGCCAGGTCAGCCCCAGCATTTT,CASSVWPGQPQHF
-,13,TRBV10-3,few,TRBJ2-7,TGTGCCATCGGAGCGGTCGCCGTGGACGAGCAGTACTTC,CAIGAVAVDEQYF
-,16,TRBV14,-,TRBJ1-4,TGTGCCAGCAGCTTCCGAACCCGAGGAACTAATGAAAAACTGTTTTTT,CASSFRTRGTNEKLFF
TRBD2,16,TRBV30,-,TRBJ2-7,TGTGCCTGCACCGGGACTAGCGGGGGGGCCTCCTACGAGCAGTACTTC,CACTGTSGGASYEQYF
-,11,TRBV10-2,-,TRBJ2-5,TGCGCCAGCAGTCAAGGGGAGACCCAGTACTTC,CASSQGETQYF
-,12,TRBV2,few,TRBJ1-2,TGTGCCAGCACTCAAGCTAACTATGGCTACACCTTC,CASTQANYGYTF
TRBD1,17,TRBV7-2,-,TRBJ1-2,TGTGCCAGCAGCCCCCAAGCTGGGACAGGGGGACACTATGGCTACACCTTC,CASSPQAGTGGHYGYTF
-,15,TRBV21-1,-,TRBJ1-5,TGTGCCAGCAGCAAGGGGGCAAGTAGCAATCAGCCCCAGCATTTT,CASSKGASSNQPQHF